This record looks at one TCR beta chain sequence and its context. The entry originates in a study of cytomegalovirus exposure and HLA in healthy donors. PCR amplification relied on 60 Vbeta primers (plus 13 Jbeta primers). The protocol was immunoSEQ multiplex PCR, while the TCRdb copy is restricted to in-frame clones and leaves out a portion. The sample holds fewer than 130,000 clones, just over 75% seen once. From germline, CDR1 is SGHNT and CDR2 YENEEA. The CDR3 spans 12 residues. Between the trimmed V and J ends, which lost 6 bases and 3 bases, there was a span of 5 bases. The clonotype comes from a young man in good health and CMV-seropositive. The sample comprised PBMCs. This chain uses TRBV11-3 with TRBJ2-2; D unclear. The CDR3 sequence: CASSLYTGELFF. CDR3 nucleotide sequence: TGTGCCAGCAGTCTCTACACCGGGGAGCTGTTTTTT.